The next 29 T cell receptor beta chains were all read from a single sample in a study of response to subunit inactivated influenza vaccine. MiXCR, applied by TCRdb to the RT-PCR reads, yields one record per CDR3 protein. The sample lists about 620,000 distinct CDR3 sequences; approximately 11% were seen once. The same data also contributed to another study, on T cells expressing NK-cell markers. From that study: Beta-chain TCR cDNA was generated via 5'RACE template switching with UMIs.

The sequences come from PBMCs from blood, collected on the day of vaccination. Receptor source: a man aged 50-60 years who received an inactivated influenza vaccine.

This clonotype was seen a few times. J is TRBJ2-1 and V is TRBV7-9; 7 positions match TRBD2. Per the germline V gene, CDR1 is SEHNR and CDR2 is FQNEAQ (reference sequence). The CDR3 is made up of 14 amino acids. Germline trimming cut 5 bases from V and 5 bases from J; bases unmatched to any gene: 6. The CDR3 here is CASSKLADHNEQFF. The CDR3 DNA sequence: TGTGCCAGCAGCAAGCTAGCGGATCACAATGAGCAGTTCTTC.

This clonotype was observed a handful of times. CDR3 in amino acids: CASSSTLLAASYEQYF. The CDR3 DNA is TGTGCCAGCAGCTCCACCCTCCTAGCGGCTTCCTACGAGCAGTACTTC. The gene calls are TRBV7-2 and TRBJ2-7; TRBD2 agrees at 7 bases. The trim removed 4 bases at V and 1 base at J, leaving 10 bases unmatched. Looked up from germline, CDR1 is SGHTA and CDR2 is FQGNSA. The CDR3 is made up of 16 amino acids.

The chain carries TRBV15 and TRBJ2-5; D is unresolved. Germline-derived CDR1 and CDR2 are LNHNV and YYDKDF (reference sequence). Trimming shortened V by 0 bases and J by 1 base, and 9 bases separated the two germline ends. The CDR3 runs to 15 residues. CDR3 amino acids: CATSRDGQRQETQYF. CDR3 in DNA: TGTGCCACCAGCAGAGATGGCCAGCGCCAAGAGACCCAGTACTTC. Supplemented by reference TRBV15 and TRBJ2-5, the full variable domain reads DAMVIQNPRYQVTQFGKPVTLSCSQTLNHNVMYWYQQKSSQAPKLLFHYYDKDFNNEADTPDNFQSRRPNTSFCFLDIRSPGLGDTAMYLCATSRDGQRQETQYFGPGTRLLVL.

This rearrangement joins TRBV20-1 to TRBJ2-7, with TRBD1 identical over 9 bases. The germline CDR1 and CDR2 sequences are DFQATT and SNEGSKA (reference sequence). The CDR3 has 12 amino acids. Germline trimming cut 4 bases from V and 7 bases from J; bases unmatched to any gene: 5. The CDR3 spells CSAKQGAREQYF. CDR3 DNA sequence: TGCAGTGCTAAACAGGGGGCGAGGGAGCAGTACTTC.

The chain couples TRBV5-1 to TRBJ2-3; TRBD2 is a possible D gene (6 bases). V was clipped by 5 bases and J by 1 base, with 11 bases between them. The CDR3 runs 14 residues. Germline V gene sequence: CDR1 SGHRS, CDR2 YFSETQ. The CDR3 sequence: CASRGGTRTDTQYF. The CDR3 nucleotides read TGCGCCAGCAGGGGTGGGACTCGCACAGATACGCAGTATTTT. The whole variable domain, remainder taken from reference TRBV5-1 and TRBJ2-3, is KAGVTQTPRYLIKTRGQQVTLSCSPISGHRSVSWYQQTPGQGLQFLFEYFSETQRNKGNFPGRFSGRQFSNSRSEMNVSTLELGDSALYLCASRGGTRTDTQYFGPGTRLTVL.

The J gene is TRBJ2-7, the V gene TRBV19; 9 bases map to TRBD2. Trimming removed 5 bases from V and 0 bases from J; junction bases left unmatched: 8. The CDR3 length is 16 residues. The germline V gene has CDR1 LNHDA and CDR2 SQIVND (reference sequence). CDR3 region: CASSLGTSLASYEQYF. The CDR3 bases are TGTGCCAGTAGTCTCGGGACTAGCTTAGCCTCCTACGAGCAGTACTTC.

The chain links TRBV9 to TRBJ2-7, with D hard to call. This CDR3 has 13 residues. Trimming cost V 0 bases and J 4 bases, with 8 bases left between them. CDR1 is SGDLS and CDR2 is YYNGEE in the germline V gene. In DNA, the CDR3 is TGTGCCAGCAGCGTAGCGGCCGATTACGAGCAGTACTTC. Encoded protein: CASSVAADYEQYF. The complete variable domain, with remaining parts taken from reference TRBV9 and TRBJ2-7, reads DSGVTQTPKHLITATGQRVTLRCSPRSGDLSVYWYQQSLDQGLQFLIQYYNGEERAKGNILERFSAQQFPDLHSELNLSSLELGDSALYFCASSVAADYEQYFGPGTRLTVT.

This clonotype came up many times. The CDR3 DNA reads as TGTGCCAGCAGTGAACTAGCGGGTCTCACAGATACGCAGTATTTT. Translated: CASSELAGLTDTQYF. J is TRBJ2-3 and V is TRBV28, with 9 nucleotides matching TRBD2. The germline CDR1 and CDR2 sequences are MDHEN and SYDVKM. J lost 2 bases, V lost 5 bases, and 5 bases had no gene match. The CDR3 is 15 amino acids.

This chain uses TRBV4-3 with TRBJ1-1; D remains ambiguous. The CDR3 length is 15 residues. The germline V gene encodes CDR1 LGHNA and CDR2 YSLEER. Trimming stripped 6 bases from V and 4 bases from J, with 18 bases between. CDR3 in DNA: TGCGCCAGCAGGCGAGATCACCTCCTGGGCACTGAAGCTTTCTTT. Protein sequence: CASRRDHLLGTEAFF.

This clonotype has only a few counts. This sequence joins TRBV4-3 and TRBJ2-7, with D possibly matching TRBD1 (5 bases). Germline V lookup: CDR1 LGHNA, CDR2 YSLEER. V was clipped by 1 base and J by 6 bases, with 19 bases between them. CDR3 size: 16 residues. The CDR3 here is CASSQVLGPSVSEQYF. CDR3 nucleotides: TGCGCCAGCAGCCAAGTTCTGGGGCCCTCCGTTAGCGAGCAGTACTTC.

This clonotype was seen more than once but under ten times. The V gene is TRBV28, the J gene TRBJ2-3; TRBD2 is a possible D gene (6 bases). V was cut by 5 bases and J by 2 bases, with 14 bases left in between. The germline CDR1 and CDR2 sequences are MDHEN and SYDVKM. The CDR3 length is 15 residues. The CDR3 coding sequence is TGTGCCAGCAGTCCTCAGCGGGCATTCACAGATACGCAGTATTTT. Translated, it gives CASSPQRAFTDTQYF.

In this sample, this clonotype turned up a few times. The V and J genes are TRBV12-3 or TRBV12-4 and TRBJ1-4; D is uncertain. The CDR3 sequence is 14 residues long. V was pared by 4 bases and J by 5 bases, with 11 bases between. The CDR3 coding sequence is TGTGCCAGCAGTTCGAGATCGACCAATGAAAAACTGTTTTTT. Amino acids: CASSSRSTNEKLFF.

CDR3 sequence: CASSLRGVSTGELFF. The DNA for the CDR3 is TGTGCCAGCAGCTTAAGGGGTGTAAGCACCGGGGAGCTGTTTTTT. The V call is TRBV11-3, the J call TRBJ2-2, with D possibly matching TRBD1 (5 bases). Trimming cost V 2 bases and J 4 bases, with 11 bases left between them. Germline V lookup: CDR1 SGHNT, CDR2 YENEEA. The CDR3 covers 15 residues.

On this clonotype: A much larger clone sits a single nucleotide away, making a read error possible. The V call is TRBV20-1, the J call TRBJ2-1; 11 positions agree with TRBD2. The CDR3 is 16 residues long. The germline CDR1 and CDR2 sequences are DFQATT and SNEGSKA (reference sequence). CDR3 DNA sequence: TGCTGTGCTAGAGATCTAGGGCGGCTAGCGGGGGGTGAGCAGTTCTTC. Amino acids: CCARDLGRLAGGEQFF.

This clonotype was seen only a few times. The chain has TRBV5-5 and TRBJ2-5; maybe TRBD2 (6 bases). Deletions cut 6 bases from V and 5 bases from J, with 17 bases between. Germline values: CDR1 SGHKS, CDR2 YYEKEE (reference sequence). The CDR3 sequence is 14 residues long. The CDR3 DNA sequence: TGTGCCAGCACCACGGGCCAGGGAGGCGAGACCCAGTACTTC. Translating it yields CASTTGQGGETQYF.

V gene TRBV12-3 or TRBV12-4 combines with J gene TRBJ2-5, with D uncertain. The CDR3 is made up of 13 amino acids. Trimming removed 5 bases from V and 5 bases from J, with 12 bases in between. The CDR3 nucleotides are TGTGCCAGCAGTACCTCTAATAGTGAGACCCAGTACTTC. Translating gives CASSTSNSETQYF.

This clonotype was detected a few times. The gene calls are TRBV12-3 or TRBV12-4 and TRBJ1-1; D ambiguous. Trimming shortened V by 10 bases and J by 8 bases, and 14 bases separated the two germline ends. This CDR3 spans 11 amino acids. The CDR3 DNA sequence: TGTGCCACCAACCGGATGGGGGAAGCTTTCTTT. It specifies CATNRMGEAFF.

This clonotype occurred many times. V usage is TRBV28 and J usage is TRBJ1-1; D perhaps matches TRBD1 (5 bases). V was pared by 4 bases and J by 4 bases, with 13 bases between. The CDR3 contains 14 residues. Germline V gene sequence: CDR1 MDHEN, CDR2 SYDVKM. The CDR3 bases are TGTGCCAGCAGTTACAGGAGCCAGGGCACTGAAGCTTTCTTT. Translated: CASSYRSQGTEAFF. The full variable domain, in which reference TRBV28 and TRBJ1-1 provide the parts outside the CDR3, is DVKVTQSSRYLVKRTGEKVFLECVQDMDHENMFWYRQDPGLGLRLIYFSYDVKMKEKGDIPEGYSVSREKKERFSLILESASTNQTSMYLCASSYRSQGTEAFFGQGTRLTVV.

This clonotype came up many times. The chain uses TRBV20-1 and TRBJ2-7; 14 bases are shared with TRBD2. Germline values: CDR1 DFQATT, CDR2 SNEGSKA (reference sequence). This CDR3 spans 14 amino acids. Trimming took 6 bases from V and 12 from J; bases not matched to a gene: 13. The CDR3 here is CSADPQTSGGAVYF. CDR3 in DNA: TGCAGTGCAGATCCTCAGACTAGCGGGGGGGCCGTGTACTTC.

This clonotype has more than one count but fewer than ten. The chain couples TRBV29-1 to TRBJ2-2, with no clear D. Trimming pared 4 bases from V and 6 bases from J, leaving 15 bases between. Germline CDR1 is SQVTM and CDR2 is ANQGSEA. CDR3 size: 14 residues. The CDR3 is CSVAETLAAGELFF. The CDR3 coding sequence is TGCAGCGTTGCCGAGACACTGGCTGCCGGGGAGCTGTTTTTT.

This clonotype came up many times. This chain uses TRBV28 with TRBJ2-1; D tentatively reads TRBD1 or TRBD2 (5 bases each). Trimming left V 3 bases short and J 7 bases short, with 16 bases between. Looked up from germline, CDR1 is MDHEN and CDR2 is SYDVKM. The CDR3 is 15 residues long. CDR3 sequence: CASSLSAGSWNEQFF. The CDR3 DNA follows: TGTGCCAGCAGTTTGAGCGCAGGGAGCTGGAATGAGCAGTTCTTC. Drawing the rest from reference TRBV28 and TRBJ2-1, the complete variable domain is DVKVTQSSRYLVKRTGEKVFLECVQDMDHENMFWYRQDPGLGLRLIYFSYDVKMKEKGDIPEGYSVSREKKERFSLILESASTNQTSMYLCASSLSAGSWNEQFFGPGTRLTVL.

This clonotype has just a few counts. The chain is built from TRBV5-1 and TRBJ1-1, with 7 bases matching TRBD1. This CDR3 is 15 amino acids long. V lost 4 bases and J lost 1; bases outside the gene matches: 7. Looked up from germline, CDR1 is SGHRS and CDR2 is YFSETQ. In DNA form, the CDR3 reads TGCGCCAGCAGCCAGGGACAGATCGAGAACACTGAAGCTTTCTTT. Protein product: CASSQGQIENTEAFF.

This clonotype turned up a few times. V gene TRBV7-8 combines with J gene TRBJ1-1, with no clear D. CDR1 is SGHVS and CDR2 is FQNEAQ in the germline V gene. This CDR3 is built from 13 residues. V gave up 1 base and J gave up 5 bases, with 8 bases separating them. The CDR3 DNA reads TGTGCCAGCAGCTTAGAAGCGGGGACTGAAGCTTTCTTT. It yields the protein CASSLEAGTEAFF.

The CDR3 loop reads CASSLGGALQETQYF. The CDR3 region has the DNA TGTGCCAGCAGCTTAGGAGGGGCGCTCCAAGAGACCCAGTACTTC. V usage is TRBV11-2 and J usage is TRBJ2-5, with D possibly being TRBD1 or TRBD2 (5 bases each). V was clipped by 1 base and J by 1 base, with 10 bases between them. The CDR3 contains 15 residues. Germline V lookup: CDR1 SGHAT, CDR2 FQNNGV.

Many counts were recorded for this clonotype. The chain links TRBV5-5 to TRBJ1-1; 7 bases map to TRBD1. CDR3 length: 15 amino acids. J gave up 9 bases and V 4 bases, and 15 bases lay outside the gene matches. Germline loops: CDR1 SGHKS, CDR2 YYEKEE (reference sequence). The CDR3 is CASSTIISRDRKAFF. The DNA for the CDR3 is TGTGCCAGCAGCACGATCATTTCCCGGGACAGAAAAGCTTTCTTT.

This clonotype was seen a handful of times. This chain joins TRBV18 and TRBJ1-1, with D possibly being TRBD1 (5 bases). The CDR3 sequence is 14 residues long. Trimming removed 3 bases from V and 2 bases from J, with 10 bases in between. Per the germline V gene, CDR1 is KGHSH and CDR2 is LQKENI. Here the CDR3 reads CASSPRQSNTEAFF. CDR3 nucleotides: TGTGCCAGCTCACCTCGACAGTCTAACACTGAAGCTTTCTTT.

V is TRBV11-2 and J is TRBJ2-7, with D hard to call. The CDR3 extends over 18 amino acids. Trimming pared 4 bases from V and 6 bases from J, leaving 28 bases between. Germline CDR1 is SGHAT and CDR2 is FQNNGV. The CDR3 DNA is TGTGCCAGCAGCTATTTGGTGGGTTCGCGTTGGAAGACGGCCGAGCAGTACTTC. Its protein is CASSYLVGSRWKTAEQYF.

There are a few counts of this clonotype. This chain connects TRBV4-1 to TRBJ2-1; 8 positions match TRBD2. Germline V gene lookup returns CDR1 MGHRA and CDR2 YSYEKL. The CDR3 contains 15 residues. The V gene end was trimmed by 1 base and the J gene end by 5 bases; junction bases not matched to a gene: 4. Here the CDR3 reads CASSQGKAGDNEQFF. In nucleotides, the CDR3 is TGCGCCAGCAGCCAAGGGAAAGCGGGGGACAATGAGCAGTTCTTC.

This clonotype was seen ten or more times. The V call is TRBV20-1, the J call TRBJ2-7; a possible D gene is TRBD2 (6 bases). The CDR3 sequence is 16 residues long. Germline values: CDR1 DFQATT, CDR2 SNEGSKA (reference sequence). V lost 5 bases to trimming and J lost 3 bases, with 23 bases between them. CDR3 coding DNA: TGCAGTGCTCGGAACTCCCGGAGGGAAATTCTCTACGAGCAGTACTTC. Translating gives CSARNSRREILYEQYF.